Presented here are 27 T cell receptor beta chains from one specimen sequenced in a study of PD-L1 blockade in urothelial cancer. The sample's time point: peripheral blood 6 weeks after treatment start. Sequencing used immunoSEQ multiplex PCR; TCRdb keeps in-frame clones, though not all of them. The sample yields approximately 110,000 clones, 80% to 95% seen once. The starting material was PBMCs, obtained around atezolizumab (anti-PD-L1) treatment. The receptors derive from a man between 60 and 75 years old with urothelial cancer.

The chain is built from TRBV10-2 and TRBJ1-2; TRBD1 is a possible D gene (6 bases). The CDR3 spans 13 residues. Germline CDR1 WSHSY, CDR2 SAAADI. Trimming took off 8 bases at V and 4 bases at J, with 14 bases between the two ends. DNA of the CDR3: TGCGCCAGCGGGGGGGCATCGGGCTATGGCTACACCTTC. As protein: CASGGASGYGYTF.

The chain has TRBV5-6 and TRBJ1-2, with unresolved D. There are 15 residues in the CDR3. Germline V CDR1 and CDR2: SGHDT, YYEEEE. V was cut by 1 base and J by 6 bases, with 16 bases left in between. The CDR3 DNA reads TGTGCCAGCAGCTTGTTGGCGGGCGAAGGTAATGGCTACACCTTC. Protein: CASSLLAGEGNGYTF.

V gene TRBV7-2 combines with J gene TRBJ2-2, with D possibly being TRBD2 (6 bases). Trimming removed 4 bases from V and 5 bases from J, with 17 bases in between. This CDR3 has 16 amino acids. Germline lookup yields CDR1 SGHTA and CDR2 FQGNSA. Written as DNA, the CDR3 is TGTGCCAGCAGCTCCGGGGGACGGGGACGGACCGGGGAGCTGTTTTTT. This codes for CASSSGGRGRTGELFF.

The chain carries TRBV5-4 and TRBJ2-5; D is undetermined. Trimming removed 4 bases at V and 0 bases at J, with 4 bases between. Germline assignment: CDR1 SGHNT and CDR2 YYREEE (reference sequence). The CDR3 sequence is 12 residues long. In DNA form, the CDR3 reads TGTGCCAGCAGCCGGTACCAAGAGACCCAGTACTTC. Translated, it gives CASSRYQETQYF.

The V gene is TRBV6-1, the J gene TRBJ2-1, with 8 bases lining up with TRBD2. This CDR3 is 10 amino acids long. The germline V gene encodes CDR1 MNHNS and CDR2 SASEGT. J was trimmed by 15 bases and V by 7 bases; bases with no gene match: 5. CDR3 loop: CASIGLAPFF. CDR3 in DNA: TGTGCCAGCATTGGACTAGCCCCGTTCTTC.

V and J are TRBV4-2 and TRBJ1-1; TRBD1 matches 8 bases. CDR3 length: 15 residues. V lost 2 bases, J lost 1 base, and 3 bases stayed unmatched. The germline V gene encodes CDR1 LGHNA and CDR2 YNFKEQ. DNA of the CDR3: TGTGCCAGCAGCCAACCGGGACAGGCGAACACTGAAGCTTTCTTT. This sequence encodes CASSQPGQANTEAFF.

The V gene is TRBV6-5, the J gene TRBJ1-2; D is possibly TRBD1 (5 bases). This CDR3 is 13 amino acids long. CDR1 is MNHEY, CDR2 SVGAGI, per germline. The V end was cut by 6 bases, the J end by 8 bases, with 16 bases between. The CDR3 nucleotides read TGTGCCAGCAGGCTGACGGGAGGGACCGGCTACACCTTC. Encoded protein: CASRLTGGTGYTF.

The V call is TRBV14, the J call TRBJ2-5; 9 positions agree with TRBD2. The trim removed 2 bases at V and 4 bases at J, leaving 11 bases unmatched. This CDR3 region has 17 residues. The V gene's germline CDR1 is SGHDN and CDR2 FVKESK. The CDR3 DNA reads TGTGCCAGCAGCCAATTCGGAAATAGCGGGGGAGTAGAGACCCAGTACTTC. Its protein product is CASSQFGNSGGVETQYF.

Turning to this clone: The junction departs from the called germline gene at one end, perhaps through a read error. The chain uses TRBV6-6 and TRBJ2-5, with TRBD2 matching over 11 bases. There are 15 residues in the CDR3. In germline, CDR1 is MNHNY, CDR2 SVGAGI (reference sequence). The CDR3 protein is CASSYGTSGRLELNF. CDR3 in DNA: TGTGCCAGCAGTTACGGGACTAGCGGAAGGCTCGAGTTGAACTTC.

The chain uses TRBV4-2 and TRBJ2-2, with 7 bases lining up with TRBD2. With V trimmed by 0 bases and J by 4 bases, 17 bases remained unmatched. The germline V gene encodes CDR1 LGHNA and CDR2 YNFKEQ. The CDR3 sequence is 20 residues long. The CDR3 spells CASSQDFFQEAGPGTGELFF. In DNA form, the CDR3 reads TGTGCCAGCAGCCAAGATTTTTTTCAGGAAGCGGGACCGGGCACCGGGGAGCTGTTTTTT.

This clone was found once. The chain recombines TRBV7-2 with TRBJ1-3, with 8 bases lining up with TRBD1. The CDR3 totals 15 residues. Looked up from germline, CDR1 is SGHTA and CDR2 is FQGNSA. The junction had 4 bases not matched to a gene; V was cut back by 4 bases and J by 2 bases. In DNA, the CDR3 is TGTGCCAGCAGCTCCGCAGGGGGCCCTGGAAACACCATATATTTT. Amino acids: CASSSAGGPGNTIYF.

The chain couples TRBV28 to TRBJ2-7; D gene unclear. Deletions cut 7 bases from V and 5 bases from J, with 21 bases between. The CDR3 extends over 15 amino acids. Germline CDR1 reads MDHEN; CDR2 reads SYDVKM. The CDR3 sequence is CASTAPGFLRDEQYF. The CDR3 DNA reads as TGTGCCAGCACCGCCCCCGGGTTCCTCCGCGACGAGCAGTACTTC.

V is TRBV6-1 and J is TRBJ2-2, with D possibly matching TRBD1 (5 bases). CDR1 MNHNS and CDR2 SASEGT come from the germline V gene. V was pared by 0 bases and J by 1 base, with 12 bases between. CDR3 length: 17 residues. The chain's CDR3 is CASSEAWGPLNTGELFF. In DNA, the CDR3 is TGTGCCAGCAGTGAAGCATGGGGCCCTCTGAACACCGGGGAGCTGTTTTTT.

V gene TRBV6-1 combines with J gene TRBJ1-6; 7 bases map to TRBD1. The CDR3 consists of 13 residues. Trimming cost V 7 bases and J 9 bases; bases outside gene matches: 6. CDR1 MNHNS and CDR2 SASEGT come from the germline V gene. This CDR3 reads CASMLSGGSPLHF. Here the CDR3 DNA reads TGTGCCAGCATGTTATCAGGGGGTTCACCCCTCCACTTT.

The chain couples TRBV9 to TRBJ2-3; 11 bases align to TRBD2. The CDR3 contains 16 residues. Looked up from germline, CDR1 is SGDLS and CDR2 is YYNGEE. V gave up 3 bases and J gave up 4 bases; unmatched junction bases: 7. The CDR3 DNA sequence: TGTGCCAGCAGCGCAAGTAGCGGGGGGGCATCAGATACGCAGTATTTT. This gives the protein CASSASSGGASDTQYF.

This chain uses TRBV11-3 with TRBJ2-1; 9 bases line up with TRBD1. Germline lookup yields CDR1 SGHNT and CDR2 YENEEA. The V and J ends lost 4 bases and 4 bases, in that order; junction bases with no gene match: 14. The CDR3 is made up of 18 amino acids. For the CDR3, the DNA is TGTGCCAGCAGCTCAGCTTCGCCGCAGGACAGGGGATACAATGAGCAGTTCTTC. Residues: CASSSASPQDRGYNEQFF.

The gene calls are TRBV11-1 and TRBJ1-2, with D maybe TRBD1 (5 bases). V lost 1 base to trimming and J lost 4 bases, with 10 bases between them. Per germline, CDR1 SGHAT and CDR2 FQDESV (reference sequence). CDR3 length equals 14 residues. The chain's CDR3 is CASSLGGVGYGYTF. Written as DNA, the CDR3 is TGTGCCAGCAGCTTAGGGGGCGTCGGCTATGGCTACACCTTC.

The chain uses TRBV5-1 and TRBJ2-2; D remains unclear. This CDR3 contains 13 residues. V was clipped by 6 bases and J by 4 bases, with 10 bases between them. Germline V gene sequence: CDR1 SGHRS, CDR2 YFSETQ. CDR3 protein: CASNNKTTGELFF. CDR3 coding DNA: TGCGCCAGCAACAACAAAACCACCGGGGAGCTGTTTTTT.

The V gene is TRBV29-1, the J gene TRBJ1-1; maybe TRBD1 (6 bases). Trimming shortened V by 6 bases and J by 5 bases, and 22 bases separated the two germline ends. Germline CDR1 and CDR2: SQVTM and ANQGSEA. CDR3 length equals 15 residues. CDR3 in amino acids: CSVEDGGAARTEAFF. The CDR3 nucleotides read TGCAGCGTCGAGGATGGGGGCGCGGCAAGGACTGAAGCTTTCTTT. Filled out from reference TRBV29-1 and TRBJ1-1, the complete variable domain reads SAVISQKPSRDICQRGTSLTIQCQVDSQVTMMFWYRQQPGQSLTLIATANQGSEATYESGFVIDKFPISRPNLTFSTLTVSNMSPEDSSIYLCSVEDGGAARTEAFFGQGTRLTVV.

In its sample, this clone was seen a few times. The chain has TRBV4-1 and TRBJ2-7; D possibly corresponds to TRBD1 (6 bases). The CDR3 sequence is 13 residues long. CDR1 and CDR2 (germline): MGHRA, YSYEKL. V was pared by 8 bases and J by 2 bases, with 13 bases between. CDR3 region: CASGRDITYEQYF. CDR3 DNA sequence: TGCGCCAGCGGCAGGGACATCACCTACGAGCAGTACTTC.

This clone turned up a few times. V and J are TRBV7-2 and TRBJ1-5; perhaps TRBD1 as D (5 bases). V was clipped by 6 bases and J by 3 bases, with 9 bases between them. Per germline, CDR1 SGHTA and CDR2 FQGNSA. This CDR3 spans 13 amino acids. This CDR3 reads CASSRQSNQPQHF. CDR3 nucleotides: TGTGCCAGCAGTCGACAGTCCAATCAGCCCCAGCATTTT.

The V and J genes are TRBV5-1 and TRBJ2-2, with a tentative D call TRBD2 (6 bases). Germline V gives CDR1 SGHRS, CDR2 YFSETQ. The V end was cut by 0 bases, the J end by 0 bases, with 15 bases between. This CDR3 comprises 18 residues. Here the CDR3 DNA reads TGCGCCAGCAGCTTGGGGGCTGGTAGCGGATCGAACACCGGGGAGCTGTTTTTT. Protein sequence: CASSLGAGSGSNTGELFF.

In DNA form, the CDR3 reads TGTGCCAGCAGCAAAACTAGCGACCCTGAGCAGTTCTTC. Translation gives CASSKTSDPEQFF. The J gene is TRBJ2-1, the V gene TRBV9; TRBD2 aligns across 7 bases. Trimming cost V 4 bases and J 9 bases; bases outside gene matches: 7. The length of the CDR3 is 13 residues. In germline, CDR1 is SGDLS, CDR2 YYNGEE.

The chain links TRBV2 to TRBJ1-5; D may be TRBD1 (5 bases). Germline V gene lookup returns CDR1 SNHLY and CDR2 FYNNEI. This CDR3 comprises 15 residues. V was trimmed by 7 bases and J by 7 bases, leaving 20 bases between them. As DNA, the CDR3 is TGTGCCAGCAACCTACTGGCAGGCGGGGGGCAGCCCCAGCATTTT. It is translated as CASNLLAGGGQPQHF. The variable domain in full, completed from reference TRBV2 and TRBJ1-5, reads EPEVTQTPSHQVTQMGQEVILRCVPISNHLYFYWYRQILGQKVEFLVSFYNNEISEKSEIFDDQFSVERPDGSNFTLKIRSTKLEDSAMYFCASNLLAGGGQPQHFGDGTRLSIL.

CDR3: CASSLRLAVGEQFF. For the CDR3, the DNA is TGTGCCAGCAGTTTAAGGCTGGCAGTGGGCGAGCAGTTCTTC. The V gene is TRBV28, the J gene TRBJ2-1; D not certain. V lost 2 bases, J lost 10 bases, and 15 bases lay in between. The CDR3 contains 14 residues. Per germline, CDR1 MDHEN and CDR2 SYDVKM. Using reference TRBV28 and TRBJ2-1 for the parts outside the CDR3, the full variable domain is DVKVTQSSRYLVKRTGEKVFLECVQDMDHENMFWYRQDPGLGLRLIYFSYDVKMKEKGDIPEGYSVSREKKERFSLILESASTNQTSMYLCASSLRLAVGEQFFGPGTRLTVL.

The chain uses TRBV15 and TRBJ2-4; the match to TRBD1 covers 8 bases. J lost 6 bases, V lost 0 bases, and 4 bases had no gene match. Germline V lookup: CDR1 LNHNV, CDR2 YYDKDF (reference sequence). The CDR3 runs 15 residues. The CDR3 DNA follows: TGTGCCACCAGCAGAGATACAGGGGGGCGAAACATTCAGTACTTC. Its protein product is CATSRDTGGRNIQYF.

The genes are TRBV7-2 and TRBJ2-2; D not resolved. Trimming shortened V by 2 bases and J by 6 bases, and 7 bases separated the two germline ends. Per the germline V gene, CDR1 is SGHTA and CDR2 is FQGNSA. CDR3 size: 13 residues. DNA of the CDR3: TGTGCCAGCAGCTTAATAGTTTCCGGGGAGCTGTTTTTT. As protein: CASSLIVSGELFF.